These T cell receptor beta chains were read from a single sample in a study of Graves' ophthalmopathy and Graves' hyperthyroidism. TCRdb reprocessed the multiplex PCR reads via MiXCR and lists one record per CDR3 protein. This sample yields under 350,000 distinct CDR3 sequences, of which around a sixth are seen a single time; about 12% belongs to the top ten. Material: peripheral blood. These receptor sequences come from an adult man with Graves' ophthalmopathy. CDR3s include the opening cysteine and the closing phenylalanine or tryptophan. The D gene is left open where the match is weak. Some rows mark clone size as missing; the rest say once, few, many or name a class of expanded clone.

V gene	clone size	D gene	J gene	CDR3 DNA	CDR3 protein
TRBV14	many	TRBD1	TRBJ2-5	TGTGCCAGCAGCATAACGGGACAGGAATCCTACTTC	CASSITGQESYF
TRBV7-2	-	TRBD2	TRBJ2-5	TGTGCCAGCAGTATGGGGGGGGGTTTGGAGACCCAGTACTTC	CASSMGGGLETQYF
TRBV11-3	many	-	TRBJ1-5	TGTGCCAGCGGTCCGTATCCCACAGAATATAGCAATCAGCCCCAGCATTTT	CASGPYPTEYSNQPQHF
TRBV6-5	many	TRBD1	TRBJ1-1	TGTGCCAGCAGTTACGTGGGACAGGCATTGAGAGACACTGAAGCTTTCTTT	CASSYVGQALRDTEAFF
TRBV2	many	-	TRBJ2-2	TGTGCCAGCAGTGAATTCAGGGCCGACACCGGGGAGCTGTTTTTT	CASSEFRADTGELFF
TRBV6-1	many	TRBD2	TRBJ2-7	TGTGCCAGCAGTGGCAGCGGGACTGGGACCTACGAGCAGTACTTC	CASSGSGTGTYEQYF
TRBV30	many	-	TRBJ1-2	TGTGCCTGGAGTGTAAAAAGCGTCTTGACAGCTAACTATGGCTACACCTTC	CAWSVKSVLTANYGYTF
TRBV28	many	-	TRBJ2-5	TGTGCCAGCAGTCCGGACTATGCAGAGACCCAGTACTTC	CASSPDYAETQYF
TRBV6-1	-	TRBD1	TRBJ1-5	TGTGCCAGCAGTGTCGACAGGGGCTATCAGCCCCAGCATTTT	CASSVDRGYQPQHF
TRBV7-9	many	-	TRBJ2-5	TGTGCCAGCAGCCTGGGACTGCAGTACCAAGAGACCCAGTACTTC	CASSLGLQYQETQYF
TRBV20-1	many	-	TRBJ2-1	TGCAGTGCTCGGCAGCCTGCGTCAGGCAATGAGCAGTTCTTC	CSARQPASGNEQFF
TRBV6-1	few	-	TRBJ2-7	TGTGCCAGCAGTCCCACGAGGGAGGCCTACGAGCAGTACTTC	CASSPTREAYEQYF
TRBV11-2	many	-	TRBJ2-7	TGTGCCAGCAGCTTAGACTCCAGGGGTTTTACCTACGAGCAGTACTTC	CASSLDSRGFTYEQYF
TRBV20-1	many	TRBD2	TRBJ2-7	TGCAGTGCTATACGACTAGCGGGTTCAAACGAGCAGTACTTC	CSAIRLAGSNEQYF
TRBV11-2	-	TRBD2	TRBJ2-7	TGTGCCAGCAGCTTACAAGCACTAGCGGGAGGTTCATACGAGCAGTACTTC	CASSLQALAGGSYEQYF
TRBV20-1	many	-	TRBJ1-6	TGCAGTGCTAGAGTTGTGTACGGCGGGGATTCACCCCTCCACTTT	CSARVVYGGDSPLHF
TRBV3-1	many	-	TRBJ2-7	TGTGCCAGCAGCCAAGGGGGGTGGGACGAGCAGTACTTC	CASSQGGWDEQYF
TRBV15	many	TRBD1	TRBJ1-5	TGTGCCACCAGCAAGGACAGGGGGCTGAAAAGTCAGCCCCAGCATTTT	CATSKDRGLKSQPQHF
TRBV7-8	many	TRBD1	TRBJ2-5	TGTGCCAGCAGCGACGATTTATCCAGGGGGTCGGCCCAGTACTTC	CASSDDLSRGSAQYF
TRBV5-1	-	TRBD2	TRBJ2-7	TGCGCCAGCAGCCATACTAGCGGGGACGAGCAGTACTTC	CASSHTSGDEQYF
TRBV6-5	many	-	TRBJ1-4	TGTGCCAGCAGTTACTCTAAAGGGATAGCAGAAAAACTGTTTTTT	CASSYSKGIAEKLFF
TRBV30	-	TRBD1	TRBJ2-2	TGTGCCTGGAGCGCCGGGACAGGGTCGGCCGGGGAGCTGTTTTTT	CAWSAGTGSAGELFF
TRBV30	many	-	TRBJ1-6	TGTGCCTGGAGTGGATCCTCAGCTTCACCCCTCCACTTT	CAWSGSSASPLHF
TRBV7-9	-	-	TRBJ1-6	TGTGCCAGCAGCTTAGCGCGCCAAAGTTCACCCCTCCACTTT	CASSLARQSSPLHF
TRBV19	-	-	TRBJ1-5	TGTGCCAGTAGTCCTCTGGCAGGACTCAGTCAGCCCCAGCATTTT	CASSPLAGLSQPQHF
TRBV29-1	many	-	TRBJ2-2	TGCAGCGCCGGGGGAGGCGTAGCGAACACCGGGGAGCTGTTTTTT	CSAGGGVANTGELFF
TRBV6-5	many	-	TRBJ1-3	TGTGCCAGCAGTTACGAAGGGCTCTCTGGAAACACCATATATTTT	CASSYEGLSGNTIYF
TRBV9	many	TRBD2	TRBJ2-5	TGTGCCAGCAGCCCCCTCGCCGGCGGGGGGGCTTGGGAGACCCAGTACTTC	CASSPLAGGGAWETQYF